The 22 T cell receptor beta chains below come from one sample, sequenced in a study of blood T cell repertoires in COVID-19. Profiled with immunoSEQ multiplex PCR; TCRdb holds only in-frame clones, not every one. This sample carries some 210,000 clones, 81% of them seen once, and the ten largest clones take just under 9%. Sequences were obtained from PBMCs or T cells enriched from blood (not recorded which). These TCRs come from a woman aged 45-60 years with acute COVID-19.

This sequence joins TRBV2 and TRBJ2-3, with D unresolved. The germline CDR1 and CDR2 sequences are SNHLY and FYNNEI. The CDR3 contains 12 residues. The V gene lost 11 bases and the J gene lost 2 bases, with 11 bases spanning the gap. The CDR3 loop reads CAGQAYTDTQYF. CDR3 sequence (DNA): TGTGCCGGCCAGGCGTACACAGATACGCAGTATTTT.

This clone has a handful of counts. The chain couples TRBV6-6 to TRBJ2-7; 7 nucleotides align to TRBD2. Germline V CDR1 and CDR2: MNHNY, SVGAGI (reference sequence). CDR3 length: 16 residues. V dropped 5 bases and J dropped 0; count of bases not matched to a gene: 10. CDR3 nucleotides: TGTGCCAGCAGTCTAAGCAGGACTAGTCGCTCCTACGAGCAGTACTTC. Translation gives CASSLSRTSRSYEQYF.

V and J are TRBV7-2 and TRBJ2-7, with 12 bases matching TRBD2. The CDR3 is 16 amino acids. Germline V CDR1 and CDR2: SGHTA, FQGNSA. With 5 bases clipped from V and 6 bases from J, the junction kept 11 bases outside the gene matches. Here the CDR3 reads CASSAVSSGRVSEQYF. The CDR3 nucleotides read TGTGCCAGCAGCGCAGTCTCTAGCGGGAGGGTGTCCGAGCAGTACTTC.

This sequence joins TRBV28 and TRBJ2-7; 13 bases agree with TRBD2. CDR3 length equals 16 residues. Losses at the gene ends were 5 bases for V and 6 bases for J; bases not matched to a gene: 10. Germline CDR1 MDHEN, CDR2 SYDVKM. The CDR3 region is CASSRSTSGRAVEQYF. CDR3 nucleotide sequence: TGTGCCAGCAGTCGGAGCACTAGCGGGAGGGCCGTCGAGCAGTACTTC.

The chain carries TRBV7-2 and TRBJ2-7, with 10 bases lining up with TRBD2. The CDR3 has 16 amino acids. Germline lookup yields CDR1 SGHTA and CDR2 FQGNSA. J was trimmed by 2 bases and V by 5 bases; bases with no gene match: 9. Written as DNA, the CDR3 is TGTGCCAGCAGCCCCCAACACGGGACTAGCGCCTACGAGCAGTACTTC. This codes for CASSPQHGTSAYEQYF. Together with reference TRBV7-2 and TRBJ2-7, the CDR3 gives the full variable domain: GAGVSQSPSNKVTEKGKDVELRCDPISGHTALYWYRQSLGQGLEFLIYFQGNSAPDKSGLPSDRFSAERTGGSVSTLTIQRTQQEDSAVYLCASSPQHGTSAYEQYFGPGTRLTVT.

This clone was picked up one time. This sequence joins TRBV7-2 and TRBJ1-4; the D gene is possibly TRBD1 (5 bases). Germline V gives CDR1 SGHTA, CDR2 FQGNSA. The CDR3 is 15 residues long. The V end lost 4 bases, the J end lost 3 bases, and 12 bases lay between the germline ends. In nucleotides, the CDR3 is TGTGCCAGCAGCTCCCAGCTAGGGGCTAATGAAAAACTGTTTTTT. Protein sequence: CASSSQLGANEKLFF.

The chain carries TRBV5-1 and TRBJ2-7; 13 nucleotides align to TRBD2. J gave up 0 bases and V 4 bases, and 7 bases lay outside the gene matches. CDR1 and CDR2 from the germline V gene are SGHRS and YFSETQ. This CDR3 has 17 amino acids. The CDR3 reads CASSPPGLAGASYEQYF. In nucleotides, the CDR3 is TGCGCCAGCAGCCCTCCAGGACTAGCGGGAGCCTCCTACGAGCAGTACTTC.

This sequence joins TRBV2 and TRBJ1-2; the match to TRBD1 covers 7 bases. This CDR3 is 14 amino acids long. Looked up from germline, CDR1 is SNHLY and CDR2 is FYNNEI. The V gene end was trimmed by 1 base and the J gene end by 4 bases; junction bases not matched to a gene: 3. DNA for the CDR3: TGTGCCAGCAGTGAAGTTGGGACAGCCTATGGCTACACCTTC. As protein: CASSEVGTAYGYTF.

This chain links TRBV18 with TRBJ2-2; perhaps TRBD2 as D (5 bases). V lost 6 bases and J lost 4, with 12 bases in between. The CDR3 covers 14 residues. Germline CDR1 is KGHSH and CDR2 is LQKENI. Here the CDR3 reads CASSQTTSTGELFF. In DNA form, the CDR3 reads TGTGCCAGCTCCCAAACCACTAGCACCGGGGAGCTGTTTTTT.

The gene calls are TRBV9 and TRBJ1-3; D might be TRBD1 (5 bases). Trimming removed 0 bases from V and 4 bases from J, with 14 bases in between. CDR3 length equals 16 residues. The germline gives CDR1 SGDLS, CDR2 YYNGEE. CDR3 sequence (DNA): TGTGCCAGCAGCGTAGTATCGGCAGGGCAGGGAAACACCATATATTTT. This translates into CASSVVSAGQGNTIYF.

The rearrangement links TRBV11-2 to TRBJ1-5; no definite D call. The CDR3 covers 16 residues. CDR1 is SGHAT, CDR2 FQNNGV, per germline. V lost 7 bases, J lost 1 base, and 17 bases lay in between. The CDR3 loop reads CASTPRSPGSNQPQHF. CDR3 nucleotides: TGTGCCAGCACCCCGAGGTCCCCGGGAAGCAATCAGCCCCAGCATTTT.

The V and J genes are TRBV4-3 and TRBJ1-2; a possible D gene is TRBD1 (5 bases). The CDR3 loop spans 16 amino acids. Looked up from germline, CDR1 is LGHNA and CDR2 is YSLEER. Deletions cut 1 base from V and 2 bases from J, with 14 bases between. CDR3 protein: CASSQGGGAQNYGYTF. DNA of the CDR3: TGCGCCAGCAGCCAAGGGGGAGGGGCGCAGAACTATGGCTACACCTTC.

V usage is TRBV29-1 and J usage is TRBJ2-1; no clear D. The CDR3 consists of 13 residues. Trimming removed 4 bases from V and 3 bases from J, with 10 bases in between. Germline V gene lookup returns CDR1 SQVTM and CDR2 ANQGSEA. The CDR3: CSVGARNYNEQFF. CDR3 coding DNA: TGCAGCGTTGGCGCCAGGAACTACAATGAGCAGTTCTTC.

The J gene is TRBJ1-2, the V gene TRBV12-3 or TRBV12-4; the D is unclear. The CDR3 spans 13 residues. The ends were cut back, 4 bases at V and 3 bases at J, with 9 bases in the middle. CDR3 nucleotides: TGTGCCAGCAGTTCTGGGAGATACTATGGCTACACCTTC. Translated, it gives CASSSGRYYGYTF.

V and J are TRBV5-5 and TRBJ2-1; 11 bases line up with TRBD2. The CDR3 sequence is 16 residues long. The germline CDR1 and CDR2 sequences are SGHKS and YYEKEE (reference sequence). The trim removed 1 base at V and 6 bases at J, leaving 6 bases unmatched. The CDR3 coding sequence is TGTGCCAGCAGCTTGCTAGCGGGAGGTCTGGTCAATGAGCAGTTCTTC. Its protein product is CASSLLAGGLVNEQFF.

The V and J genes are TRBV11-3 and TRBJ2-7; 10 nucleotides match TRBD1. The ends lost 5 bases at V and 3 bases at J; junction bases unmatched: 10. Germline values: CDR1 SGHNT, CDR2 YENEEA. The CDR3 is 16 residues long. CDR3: CASSHRPGTGVYEQYF. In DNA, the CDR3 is TGTGCCAGCAGCCACCGTCCCGGGACAGGGGTCTACGAGCAGTACTTC.

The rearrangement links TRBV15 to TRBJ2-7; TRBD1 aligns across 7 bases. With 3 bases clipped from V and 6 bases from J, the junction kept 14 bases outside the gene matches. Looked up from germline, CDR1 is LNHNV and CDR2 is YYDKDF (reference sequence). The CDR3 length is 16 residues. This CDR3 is CATSSLSGTEIGEQYF. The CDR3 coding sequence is TGTGCCACCAGCAGTCTATCCGGGACAGAGATTGGCGAGCAGTACTTC.

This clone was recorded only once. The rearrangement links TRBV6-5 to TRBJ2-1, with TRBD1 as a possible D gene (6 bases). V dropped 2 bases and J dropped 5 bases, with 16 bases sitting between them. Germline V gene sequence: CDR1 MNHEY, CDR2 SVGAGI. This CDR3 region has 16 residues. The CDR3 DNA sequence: TGTGCCAGCAGTTACGCGTTGACAGGAGAGCACAATGAGCAGTTCTTC. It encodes CASSYALTGEHNEQFF.

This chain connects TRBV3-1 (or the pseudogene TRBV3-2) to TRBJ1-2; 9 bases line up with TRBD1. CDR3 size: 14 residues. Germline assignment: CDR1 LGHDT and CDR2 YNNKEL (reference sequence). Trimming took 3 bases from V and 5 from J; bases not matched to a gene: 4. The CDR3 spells CASSQNRGQYGYTF. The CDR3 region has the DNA TGTGCCAGCAGCCAGAACAGGGGGCAATATGGCTACACCTTC.

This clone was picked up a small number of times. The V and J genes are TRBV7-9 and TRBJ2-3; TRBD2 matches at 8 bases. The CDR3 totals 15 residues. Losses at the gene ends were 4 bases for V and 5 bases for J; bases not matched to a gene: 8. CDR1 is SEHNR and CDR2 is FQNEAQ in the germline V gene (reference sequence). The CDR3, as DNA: TGTGCCAGCAGCTCTCGCGGGAGGCACATAGATACGCAGTATTTT. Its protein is CASSSRGRHIDTQYF.

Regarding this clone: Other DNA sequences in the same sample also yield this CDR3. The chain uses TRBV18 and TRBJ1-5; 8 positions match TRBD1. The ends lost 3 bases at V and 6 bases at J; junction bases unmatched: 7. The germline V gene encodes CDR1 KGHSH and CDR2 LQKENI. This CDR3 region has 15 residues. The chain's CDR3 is CASSPDRGRGQPQHF. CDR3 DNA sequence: TGTGCCAGCTCACCCGACAGGGGTCGGGGTCAGCCCCAGCATTTT.

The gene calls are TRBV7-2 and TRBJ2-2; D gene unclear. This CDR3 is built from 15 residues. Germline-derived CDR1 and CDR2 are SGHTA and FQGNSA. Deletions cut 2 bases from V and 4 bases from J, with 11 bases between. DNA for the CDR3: TGTGCCAGCAGCTTAAGCTCGACGGGCACCGGGGAGCTGTTTTTT. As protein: CASSLSSTGTGELFF. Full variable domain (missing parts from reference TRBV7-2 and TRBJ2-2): GAGVSQSPSNKVTEKGKDVELRCDPISGHTALYWYRQSLGQGLEFLIYFQGNSAPDKSGLPSDRFSAERTGGSVSTLTIQRTQQEDSAVYLCASSLSSTGTGELFFGEGSRLTVL.